The clone carrying this T cell receptor beta chain was seen ten or more times. Its matching antigen is unknown. Each CDR3 protein is one row after TCRdb ran MiXCR on the reads. Of approximately 910,000 distinct CDR3 sequences in the sample, 30% to 40% are singletons; the top ten hold 11% to 15%. This sample was taken from a study of T cell repertoires in cytomegalovirus infection. Looking at the study overall: In public TCR beta signatures, there were indications of both CMV infection and matching HLA type. Study-wide points: Accumulated public TCR beta family frequency recognized individuals carrying CMV together with the relevant HLA.

The TCR comes from a human donor in good health (CMV status not recorded). Some clones in this sample may be carry-over from other donors' samples. The starting material was cultured CD8+ T cells from PBMCs, obtained from culture after CMV antigen stimulation.

The CDR3 DNA reads as TGTGCCAGCAGTTTTAAACCCACGACAGGGACAAGCGAGCAGTACGTC. Amino acids: CASSFKPTTGTSEQYV. The chain recombines TRBV7-8 with TRBJ2-7; 7 bases are shared with TRBD1. The CDR3 runs to 16 residues. Germline-derived CDR1 and CDR2 are SGHVS and FQNEAQ. Trimming removed 6 bases from V and 6 bases from J; junction bases left unmatched: 17.